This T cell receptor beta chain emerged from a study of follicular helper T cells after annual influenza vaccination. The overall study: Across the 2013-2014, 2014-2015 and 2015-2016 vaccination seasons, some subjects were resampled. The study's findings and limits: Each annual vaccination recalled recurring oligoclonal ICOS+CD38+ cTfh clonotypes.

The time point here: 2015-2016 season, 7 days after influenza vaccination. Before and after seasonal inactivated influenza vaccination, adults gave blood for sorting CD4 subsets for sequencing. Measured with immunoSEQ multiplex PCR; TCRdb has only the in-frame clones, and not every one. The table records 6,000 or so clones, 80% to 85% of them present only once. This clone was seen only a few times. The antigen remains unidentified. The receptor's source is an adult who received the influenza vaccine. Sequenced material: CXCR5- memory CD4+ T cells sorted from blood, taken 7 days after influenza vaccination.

The DNA of the CDR3 is TGTGCCAGCAGAGCTTTTACAGGGGGACCCCTCGAGCAGTACTTC. Protein: CASRAFTGGPLEQYF. J is TRBJ2-7 and V is TRBV2; 8 bases match TRBD1. Germline-derived CDR1 and CDR2 are SNHLY and FYNNEI. The CDR3 totals 15 residues. Trimming cost V 6 bases and J 6 bases; bases outside gene matches: 13.